This TCR beta chain is from a study of blood T cell repertoires in COVID-19. In assigning cohorts, the study relied on participant-reported clinical history. With V trimmed by 3 bases and J by 4 bases, 14 bases remained unmatched. The CDR3 contains 16 residues. Germline loops: CDR1 DFQATT, CDR2 SNEGSKA (reference sequence). How the authors handled the data: For nucleated cells, counts were estimated from reference gene primer amplification. Measured with immunoSEQ multiplex PCR; TCRdb has only the in-frame clones, and not every one. The D gene and trimming were derived from the DNA, and the V and J assignments and clone size from that table. The data contain fewer than 400,000 clones, roughly 85% of them singletons.

V usage is TRBV20-1 and J usage is TRBJ1-2; 7 nucleotides match TRBD1. The sample comprised PBMCs or T cells enriched from blood (not recorded which). This TCR was recovered from a woman in her 30s who had been exposed to COVID-19. CDR3: CSASPYTGQAGYGYTF. CDR3 sequence (DNA): TGCAGTGCTAGTCCTTACACCGGACAGGCAGGCTATGGCTACACCTTC.